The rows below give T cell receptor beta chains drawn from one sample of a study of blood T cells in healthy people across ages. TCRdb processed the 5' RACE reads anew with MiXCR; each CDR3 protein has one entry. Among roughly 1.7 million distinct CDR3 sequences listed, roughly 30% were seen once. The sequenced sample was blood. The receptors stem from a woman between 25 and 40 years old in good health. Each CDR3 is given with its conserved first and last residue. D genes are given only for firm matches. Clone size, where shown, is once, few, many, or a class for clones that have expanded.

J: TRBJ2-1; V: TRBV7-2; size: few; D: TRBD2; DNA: TGTGCCAGCAGCTCCCGACTAGCGGGGGCCAATGAGCAGTTCTTC; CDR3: CASSSRLAGANEQFF
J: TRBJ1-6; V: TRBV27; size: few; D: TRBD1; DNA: TGTGCCAGCAGTCTCACCGGGACAGGGGGATATAATTCACCCCTCCACTTT; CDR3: CASSLTGTGGYNSPLHF
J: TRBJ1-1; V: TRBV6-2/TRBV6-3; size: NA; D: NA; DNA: TGTGCCAGCAGTCAGGGACATGAAGCTTTCTTT; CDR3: CASSQGHEAFF
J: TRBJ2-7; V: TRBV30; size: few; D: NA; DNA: TGTGCCTGGAGGGACAGAAGCTACGAGCAGTACTTC; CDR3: CAWRDRSYEQYF
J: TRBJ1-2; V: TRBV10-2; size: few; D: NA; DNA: TGCGCCAGCAGTGAGTCGGACCCAGTAGGTGGCTACACCTTC; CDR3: CASSESDPVGGYTF
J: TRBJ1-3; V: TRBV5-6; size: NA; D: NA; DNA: TGTGCCAGCAGCTCCAGGACGGATCCCAGGGGAAACACCATATATTTT; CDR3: CASSSRTDPRGNTIYF
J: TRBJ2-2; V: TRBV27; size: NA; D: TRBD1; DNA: TGTGCCAGCAGTTCGAGGGGGCTGGGCACCGGGGAGCTGTTTTTT; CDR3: CASSSRGLGTGELFF
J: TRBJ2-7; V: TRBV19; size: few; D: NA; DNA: TGTGCCAGTAGTACAGGGGTCTTGCCCTACGAGCAGTACTTC; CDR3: CASSTGVLPYEQYF
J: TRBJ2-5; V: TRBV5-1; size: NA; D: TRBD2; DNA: TGCGCCAGCAGCTCTAGCGGGGCCAAAGAGACCCAGTACTTC; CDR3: CASSSSGAKETQYF
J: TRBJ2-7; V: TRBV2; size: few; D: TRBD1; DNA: TGTGCCAGCAGTGAATCGGCAGGGGGAACCTACGAGCAGTACTTC; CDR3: CASSESAGGTYEQYF
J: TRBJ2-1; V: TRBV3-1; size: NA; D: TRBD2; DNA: TGTGCCAGCAGCCCAGGGCTAGCGGGGGCGTTCTTC; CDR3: CASSPGLAGAFF
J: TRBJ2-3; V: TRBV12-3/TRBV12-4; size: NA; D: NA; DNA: TGTGCCAGCAGCCGCGGGGACATCTCCATAAATACGCAGTATTTT; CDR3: CASSRGDISINTQYF
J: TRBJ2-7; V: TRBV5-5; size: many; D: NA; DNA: TGTGCCAGCAGCTTGGGAAAGCGGCAGGGAAGGAACTACGAGCAGTACTTC; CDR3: CASSLGKRQGRNYEQYF
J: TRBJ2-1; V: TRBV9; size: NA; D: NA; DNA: TGTGCCAGCAGCGGGAGACGTTTGTACAATGAGCAGTTCTTC; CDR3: CASSGRRLYNEQFF
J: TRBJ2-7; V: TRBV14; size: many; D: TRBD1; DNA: TGTGCCAGCAGCCTTCCGGGGACAGCCTACGAGCAGTACTTC; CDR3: CASSLPGTAYEQYF
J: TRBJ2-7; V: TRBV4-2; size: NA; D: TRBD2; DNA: TGTGCCAGCAGCCAAGAACCTAGCGGGGCCTACGAGCAGTACTTC; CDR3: CASSQEPSGAYEQYF
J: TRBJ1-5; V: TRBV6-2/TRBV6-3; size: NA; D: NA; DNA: TGTGCCAGCAGTTACGTTATAAGGGAGGGAATGCTCTTTAATCAGCCCCAGCATTTT; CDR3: CASSYVIREGMLFNQPQHF
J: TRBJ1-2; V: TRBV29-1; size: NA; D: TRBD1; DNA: TGCAGCGTGGACAGGGGAGCTAACTATGGCTACACCTTC; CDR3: CSVDRGANYGYTF
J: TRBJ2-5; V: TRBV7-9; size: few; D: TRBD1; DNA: TGTGCCAGCAGCTTCGCGAAAGAAGGGATGGGACAGGGATATCAAGAGACCCAGTACTTC; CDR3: CASSFAKEGMGQGYQETQYF
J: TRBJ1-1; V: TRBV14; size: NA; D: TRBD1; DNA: TGTGCCAGCAGCCAAGATGCCGGGACAGGGATCCTGGGGACTGAAGCTTTCTTT; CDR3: CASSQDAGTGILGTEAFF
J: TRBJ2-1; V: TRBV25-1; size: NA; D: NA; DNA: TGTGCCAGCAGTTGGGGAGTAGGCTGGGACAATGAGCAGTTCTTC; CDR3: CASSWGVGWDNEQFF
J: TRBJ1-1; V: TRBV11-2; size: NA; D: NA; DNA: TGTGCCAGCAGCTTAGGTCCAGACCTCGGCACTGAAGCTTTCTTT; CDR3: CASSLGPDLGTEAFF
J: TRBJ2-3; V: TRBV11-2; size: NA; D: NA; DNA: TGTGCCAGCAGCCTAAGACTGACGACCTTTAACACAGATACGCAGTATTTT; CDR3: CASSLRLTTFNTDTQYF
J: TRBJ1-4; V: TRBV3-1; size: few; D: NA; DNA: TGTGCCAGCAGCCGGACAGTTATAGAAAAACTGTTTTTT; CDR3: CASSRTVIEKLFF
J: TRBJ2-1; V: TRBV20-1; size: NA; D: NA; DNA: TGCAGTGCTAGAAGGGGGACTAAGACGGGCGTTGAGCAGTTCTTC; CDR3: CSARRGTKTGVEQFF
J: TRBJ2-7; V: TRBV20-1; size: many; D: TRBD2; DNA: TGCAGTGCTAGAGATTCGACGGGAGGGATTGGAGTCGAGCAGTACTTC; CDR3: CSARDSTGGIGVEQYF
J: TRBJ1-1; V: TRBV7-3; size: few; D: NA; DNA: TGTGCCAGCAGCCCCCAAGCTCACACTGAAGCTTTCTTT; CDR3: CASSPQAHTEAFF
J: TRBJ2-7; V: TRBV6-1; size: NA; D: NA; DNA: TGTGCCAGCAGTGAGGTAGGGGGGGACTTGAGCTCCTACGAGCAGTACTTC; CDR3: CASSEVGGDLSSYEQYF
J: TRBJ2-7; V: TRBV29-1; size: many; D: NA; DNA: TGCAGCGTTGGGGGCCTCTACGAGCAGTACTTC; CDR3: CSVGGLYEQYF
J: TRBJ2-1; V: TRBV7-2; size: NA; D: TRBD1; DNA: TGTGCCAGCAGCTCCCGAGAGTTCGGGACAGGGGGCTCCTACAATGAGCAGTTCTTC; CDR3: CASSSREFGTGGSYNEQFF